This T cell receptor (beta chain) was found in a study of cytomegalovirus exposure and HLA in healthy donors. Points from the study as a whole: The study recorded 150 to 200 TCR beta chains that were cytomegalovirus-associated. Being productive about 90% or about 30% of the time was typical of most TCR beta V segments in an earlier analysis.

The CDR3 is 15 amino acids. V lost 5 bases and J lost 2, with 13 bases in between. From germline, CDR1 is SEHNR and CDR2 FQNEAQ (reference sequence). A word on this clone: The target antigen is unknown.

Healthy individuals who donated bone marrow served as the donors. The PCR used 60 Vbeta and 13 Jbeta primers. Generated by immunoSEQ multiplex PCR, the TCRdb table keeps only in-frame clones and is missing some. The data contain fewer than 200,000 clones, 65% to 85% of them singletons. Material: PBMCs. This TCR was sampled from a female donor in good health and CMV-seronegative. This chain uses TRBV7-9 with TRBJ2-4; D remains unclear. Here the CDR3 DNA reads TGTGCCAGCAGCCACGGGTTTGGGTCCAAAAACATTCAGTACTTC. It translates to CASSHGFGSKNIQYF.